What follows describes a single TCR beta chain. The source of the sample is a study of T cells expressing NK-cell markers. This CDR3 spans 13 amino acids. Germline V gene data show CDR1 as ENHRY and CDR2 as SYGVKD. 5'RACE template switching built TCR beta cDNA with unique molecular identifiers. From its re-call of the 5' RACE reads, TCRdb lists each CDR3 protein once, without DNA. The sample features more than 400,000 distinct CDR3 sequences, with 7.3% in its top ten. Sequences were obtained from blood T cells: a sorted CD56 or NKG2C T cell subset, CD4+ or CD8+ T cells, or bulk PBMC T cells (not recorded which). The receptor comes from a woman between 18 and 70 years old in good health. The rearrangement uses TRBV10-3 and TRBJ2-2. CDR3 loop: CAISGGNTGELFF.